This T cell receptor beta chain was sequenced in a study of OX40 agonist ivuxolimab in advanced cancers. Sequencing was performed with immunoSEQ multiplex PCR; in TCRdb, only in-frame clones are kept and a portion is missing. The table records tens of thousands of clones, about 88% of them present only once. In the case of this clone: The target antigen is unknown.

Points from the study as a whole: On average, CD8+ T cells had more expanded clones than CD4+.

This sequence was found in an adult with an advanced solid tumor such as melanoma, head and neck, liver or kidney cancer. This specimen consisted of CD4+ or CD8+ T cells sorted from blood, obtained in a trial of the OX40 agonist ivuxolimab.

CDR3 DNA: TGCGCCAGCAGCCAAGATCCGACCGCACGTAATCAGCCCCAGCATTTT. Amino acid sequence: CASSQDPTARNQPQHF. The rearrangement uses TRBV4-1 and TRBJ1-5; no reliable D call. The length of the CDR3 is 16 residues. The germline gives CDR1 MGHRA, CDR2 YSYEKL. Trimming stripped 0 bases from V and 4 bases from J, with 13 bases between.